A selection of T cell receptor beta chains follows, all from one sample in a study of shared T cell receptors in the human thymus. The protocol was immunoSEQ multiplex PCR, while the TCRdb copy is restricted to in-frame clones and leaves out a portion. The table records about 730,000 clones, around 85% of them present only once. These same data were also listed under a study on human thymus T cells.

The sample comprised thymocytes. These receptor sequences come from a girl under two years old with a congenital heart defect. Both conserved end residues are part of each CDR3. D genes are given only for firm matches. Part of the rows lack a size; the others show once, few, many or a class for expanded clones.

v_gene: TRBV28
j_gene: TRBJ1-6
d_gene: TRBD1
abundance: .
CDR3nt: TGTGCCAGCAGCCATGGTATGGGACAGGGAGATTCCCCCCTCCACTTT
CDR3aa: CASSHGMGQGDSPLHF

v_gene: TRBV18
j_gene: TRBJ2-4
d_gene: .
abundance: .
CDR3nt: TGTGCCAGCTCACCATCAGGTCCGGGGCAAAAGGGGGTAGCCAAAAACATTCAGTACTTC
CDR3aa: CASSPSGPGQKGVAKNIQYF

v_gene: TRBV27
j_gene: TRBJ1-1
d_gene: .
abundance: .
CDR3nt: TGTGCCAGCAGTTCTGGAGGGACCACTGAAGCTTTCTTT
CDR3aa: CASSSGGTTEAFF

v_gene: TRBV29-1
j_gene: TRBJ1-3
d_gene: TRBD1
abundance: .
CDR3nt: TGCAGCGTTGAAGTGACAGGGGTCGATCTCTCTACTGGAAACACCATATATTTT
CDR3aa: CSVEVTGVDLSTGNTIYF

v_gene: TRBV20-1
j_gene: TRBJ2-1
d_gene: .
abundance: .
CDR3nt: TGCAGTGCTAGAGATGGGAGTGAGCAGTTCTTC
CDR3aa: CSARDGSEQFF

v_gene: TRBV6-5
j_gene: TRBJ1-1
d_gene: TRBD1
abundance: .
CDR3nt: TGTGCCAGCAGTTACAGCCCGGGACAGGGGGCTGAAGCTTTCTTT
CDR3aa: CASSYSPGQGAEAFF

v_gene: TRBV7-2
j_gene: TRBJ2-3
d_gene: TRBD1
abundance: .
CDR3nt: TGTGCCAGCAGCCCCGGAGGACAGGCTGGCACAGATACGCAGTATTTT
CDR3aa: CASSPGGQAGTDTQYF

v_gene: TRBV11-2
j_gene: TRBJ2-7
d_gene: TRBD1
abundance: few
CDR3nt: TGTGCCAGCAGCTTAGGGGACAGCCCTACATCCTACGAGCAGTACTTC
CDR3aa: CASSLGDSPTSYEQYF

v_gene: TRBV11-3
j_gene: TRBJ2-7
d_gene: .
abundance: .
CDR3nt: TGTGCCAGCAGCGCAAAGACAGGAACGAGAGTCGGGAACGAGCAGTACTTC
CDR3aa: CASSAKTGTRVGNEQYF

v_gene: TRBV5-6
j_gene: TRBJ1-2
d_gene: TRBD1
abundance: .
CDR3nt: TGTGCCAGCAGGGGATCTCGGGACAGACTCCATGCTAACTATGGCTACACCTTC
CDR3aa: CASRGSRDRLHANYGYTF

v_gene: TRBV18
j_gene: TRBJ2-3
d_gene: .
abundance: .
CDR3nt: TGTGCCAGCGCCCACGCAGATGATGCAACCCTCACAGATACGCAGTATTTT
CDR3aa: CASAHADDATLTDTQYF

v_gene: TRBV20-1
j_gene: TRBJ2-5
d_gene: .
abundance: .
CDR3nt: TGCAGTGCAAACAGGTGGGGGACCCAGTACTTC
CDR3aa: CSANRWGTQYF

v_gene: TRBV6-5
j_gene: TRBJ1-1
d_gene: .
abundance: .
CDR3nt: TGTGCCAGCAGTTACCGGACGGGGGAAGCTTTCTTT
CDR3aa: CASSYRTGEAFF

v_gene: TRBV27
j_gene: TRBJ2-3
d_gene: .
abundance: .
CDR3nt: TGTGCCAGCAGTCCACCCACAGCCTATACGCAGTATTTT
CDR3aa: CASSPPTAYTQYF

v_gene: TRBV5-6
j_gene: TRBJ1-2
d_gene: .
abundance: .
CDR3nt: TGTGCCAGCAGCTTCGATAAAAAGGGTGAGGGTGAGTATGGCTACACCTTC
CDR3aa: CASSFDKKGEGEYGYTF

v_gene: TRBV6-1
j_gene: TRBJ1-1
d_gene: .
abundance: .
CDR3nt: TGTGCCAGCAGTGAATTTCTGGAGGAAGCTTTCTTT
CDR3aa: CASSEFLEEAFF

v_gene: TRBV29-1
j_gene: TRBJ2-4
d_gene: .
abundance: .
CDR3nt: TGCAGCGTCCTTGAAGGGGGAGGGATAGCCAAAAACATTCAGTACTTC
CDR3aa: CSVLEGGGIAKNIQYF

v_gene: TRBV7-3
j_gene: TRBJ1-4
d_gene: TRBD1
abundance: .
CDR3nt: TGTGCCAGCAGCCCCACCTGTGGGACAGGGGGCCTTCTTTATGAAAAACTGTTTTTT
CDR3aa: CASSPTCGTGGLLYEKLFF

v_gene: TRBV18
j_gene: TRBJ2-1
d_gene: TRBD2
abundance: few
CDR3nt: TGTGCCAGCTCACCGGGACTAGCGGGTAACAATGAGCAGTTCTTC
CDR3aa: CASSPGLAGNNEQFF

v_gene: TRBV5-1
j_gene: TRBJ1-2
d_gene: TRBD1
abundance: .
CDR3nt: TGCGCCAGCAGCTTGAACAGGGGCTCCGTTGGGGGCTACACCTTC
CDR3aa: CASSLNRGSVGGYTF

v_gene: TRBV27
j_gene: TRBJ1-6
d_gene: .
abundance: .
CDR3nt: TGTGCCAGCAGTTTATATTCCACCCAGAGGGCAGACAATTCACCCCTCCACTTT
CDR3aa: CASSLYSTQRADNSPLHF

v_gene: TRBV19
j_gene: TRBJ1-1
d_gene: TRBD1
abundance: .
CDR3nt: TGTGCCAGTAGTTCAAGCGCTGGGACAGGGGGCGCGCAAAAAGATGAAGCTTTCTTT
CDR3aa: CASSSSAGTGGAQKDEAFF

v_gene: TRBV6-5
j_gene: TRBJ1-1
d_gene: TRBD1
abundance: .
CDR3nt: TGTGCCAGCAGGCTGCTTACAGGGGTTGAAGCTTTCTTT
CDR3aa: CASRLLTGVEAFF

v_gene: TRBV5-1
j_gene: TRBJ2-7
d_gene: TRBD1
abundance: .
CDR3nt: TGCGCCAGCAGCCGCCACCGGAGGACAGGGGATAACGAGCAGTACTTC
CDR3aa: CASSRHRRTGDNEQYF

v_gene: TRBV7-4
j_gene: TRBJ1-1
d_gene: .
abundance: .
CDR3nt: TGTGCCAGCAGCTCAAAGGGGGACGGAGCTTTCTTT
CDR3aa: CASSSKGDGAFF

v_gene: TRBV14
j_gene: TRBJ2-3
d_gene: TRBD1
abundance: .
CDR3nt: TGTGCCAGCAGCCAAGCCACGGGACAGGGGAAAGTTACGCAGTATTTT
CDR3aa: CASSQATGQGKVTQYF

v_gene: TRBV5-4
j_gene: TRBJ2-3
d_gene: TRBD2
abundance: .
CDR3nt: TGTGCCAGCAGCGATCCGACTAGCGGGGGATTTGTGGATACGCAGTATTTT
CDR3aa: CASSDPTSGGFVDTQYF

v_gene: TRBV5-1
j_gene: TRBJ1-1
d_gene: .
abundance: .
CDR3nt: TGCGCCAGCAGCTTGGCCGGACCTGGACAGCCGAACACTGAAGCTTTCTTT
CDR3aa: CASSLAGPGQPNTEAFF

v_gene: TRBV5-5
j_gene: TRBJ1-2
d_gene: .
abundance: once
CDR3nt: TGTGCCAGCAGCCTTGGACAGAGCTACACCTTC
CDR3aa: CASSLGQSYTF

v_gene: TRBV5-1
j_gene: TRBJ2-7
d_gene: .
abundance: .
CDR3nt: TGCGCCAGCAGGGGGGTTGGAGGGGATGGGCCTCCAAGTAGCTCCTACGAGCAGTACTTC
CDR3aa: CASRGVGGDGPPSSSYEQYF

v_gene: TRBV29-1
j_gene: TRBJ1-2
d_gene: TRBD1
abundance: .
CDR3nt: TGCAGCGTTCCCTGGACAGGCTCCGGCTACACCTTC
CDR3aa: CSVPWTGSGYTF

v_gene: TRBV28
j_gene: TRBJ1-6
d_gene: .
abundance: .
CDR3nt: TGTGCCAGCAGTCCGACGACAGTTCCAAGCTCCTATAATTCACCCCTCCACTTT
CDR3aa: CASSPTTVPSSYNSPLHF

v_gene: TRBV6-1
j_gene: TRBJ1-2
d_gene: TRBD1
abundance: .
CDR3nt: TGTGCCAGCGACGGACAGGGGGCCTCTGGCTACACCTTC
CDR3aa: CASDGQGASGYTF

v_gene: TRBV4-1
j_gene: TRBJ2-4
d_gene: TRBD2
abundance: .
CDR3nt: TGCGCCAGCAGCCAAGATTGGGGGCTAGCGGGGGGGCGCAGGGGGAAAAACATTCAGTACTTC
CDR3aa: CASSQDWGLAGGRRGKNIQYF

v_gene: TRBV5-1
j_gene: TRBJ2-7
d_gene: .
abundance: .
CDR3nt: TGCGCCAGCAGCTTGGTGGGGGACTCCTACGAGCAGTACTTC
CDR3aa: CASSLVGDSYEQYF

v_gene: TRBV19
j_gene: TRBJ2-1
d_gene: .
abundance: .
CDR3nt: TGTGCCAGTAGTATCAAAGCCAGGGGCCCAAGCTCCTACAATGAGCAGTTCTTC
CDR3aa: CASSIKARGPSSYNEQFF

v_gene: TRBV11-1
j_gene: TRBJ2-7
d_gene: TRBD1
abundance: .
CDR3nt: TGTGCCAGCAGCTTGGTCCGGACAGGGTACTACGAGCAGTACTTC
CDR3aa: CASSLVRTGYYEQYF

v_gene: TRBV6-1
j_gene: TRBJ2-7
d_gene: .
abundance: .
CDR3nt: TGTGCCAGCAGTGATCATGGGCCAGGGATCTACGAGCAGTACTTC
CDR3aa: CASSDHGPGIYEQYF

v_gene: TRBV5-4
j_gene: TRBJ1-1
d_gene: TRBD1
abundance: .
CDR3nt: TGTGCCAGCAGCTTGGGACAGGGCTCGGTCACTGAAGCTTTCTTT
CDR3aa: CASSLGQGSVTEAFF

v_gene: TRBV9
j_gene: TRBJ1-3
d_gene: .
abundance: .
CDR3nt: TGTGCCAGCAGCCCCAAAATCGGGGGAAACACCATATATTTT
CDR3aa: CASSPKIGGNTIYF

v_gene: TRBV25-1
j_gene: TRBJ1-2
d_gene: .
abundance: .
CDR3nt: TGTGCCAGCAGTGCACAGGGTGGGGATGGCTACACCTTC
CDR3aa: CASSAQGGDGYTF

v_gene: TRBV9
j_gene: TRBJ2-5
d_gene: .
abundance: .
CDR3nt: TGTGCCAGCAGCGTAGGAGAACGGACAGCGGAAGAGACCCAGTACTTC
CDR3aa: CASSVGERTAEETQYF